One sample yielded the 8 T cell receptor beta chains listed below, sequenced in a study of blood T cell repertoires in COVID-19. This table comes from immunoSEQ multiplex PCR, and its TCRdb copy is limited to in-frame clones, with some not included. Of about 230,000 clones in the sample, 65% to 90% were seen once. Material for sequencing was peripheral blood. These receptors originate from a woman in her forties or fifties with acute or convalescent COVID-19.

The V and J genes are TRBV5-1 and TRBJ1-4; 7 positions match TRBD1. CDR1 and CDR2 from the germline V gene are SGHRS and YFSETQ. Trimming at V came to 3 bases and at J to 8 bases, leaving 13 bases not matched to a gene. This CDR3 spans 16 amino acids. The CDR3 nucleotides are TGCGCCAGCAGCTCCCGCGAGGGGGCACAGGGGGAAAAACTGTTTTTT. The encoded protein is CASSSREGAQGEKLFF.

The rearrangement links TRBV19 to TRBJ2-3; TRBD1 aligns across 9 bases. The CDR3 has 15 residues. V lost 6 bases to trimming and J lost 5 bases; unmatched junction nucleotides: 9. Germline V CDR1 and CDR2: LNHDA, SQIVND (reference sequence). The CDR3: CASSDTDRGGDTQYF. The CDR3 DNA reads as TGTGCCAGTAGCGACACGGACAGGGGAGGAGATACGCAGTATTTT. Looking up the rest from reference TRBV19 and TRBJ2-3 gives the full variable domain: DGGITQSPKYLFRKEGQNVTLSCEQNLNHDAMYWYRQDPGQGLRLIYYSQIVNDFQKGDIAEGYSVSREKKESFPLTVTSAQKNPTAFYLCASSDTDRGGDTQYFGPGTRLTVL.

V is TRBV6-2 or TRBV6-3 and J is TRBJ2-7; TRBD2 is a possible D gene (6 bases). Germline CDR1 and CDR2: MNHEY and SVGEGT. The CDR3 extends over 15 amino acids. V was cut by 2 bases and J by 7 bases, with 18 bases left in between. Here the CDR3 DNA reads TGTGCCAGCAGTTACCTGGGGGGTCCGCTCTGGGAGCAGTACTTC. This sequence encodes CASSYLGGPLWEQYF.

V and J are TRBV7-9 and TRBJ2-7; D unresolved. The CDR3 is made up of 11 amino acids. Germline values: CDR1 SEHNR, CDR2 FQNEAQ (reference sequence). Trimming took 2 bases from V and 5 from J, leaving 4 bases between them. CDR3 region: CASSLFDEQYF. DNA for the CDR3: TGTGCCAGCAGCTTATTCGACGAGCAGTACTTC.

This sequence joins TRBV18 and TRBJ2-7, with TRBD1 matching 8 bases. This CDR3 has 14 amino acids. The germline CDR1 and CDR2 sequences are KGHSH and LQKENI. The V gene end was trimmed by 3 bases and the J gene end by 0 bases; junction bases not matched to a gene: 1. The CDR3 DNA follows: TGTGCCAGCTCACCGGACAGGGCCTCCTACGAGCAGTACTTC. This gives the protein CASSPDRASYEQYF.

The genes are TRBV7-2 and TRBJ1-6, with a weak D call TRBD1 (5 bases). CDR1 is SGHTA and CDR2 is FQGNSA in the germline V gene. V lost 1 base and J lost 9, with 16 bases in between. CDR3 length: 16 residues. As DNA, the CDR3 is TGTGCCAGCAGCTTAGACTCCACAGGCGTTTTTTCACCCCTCCACTTT. This sequence encodes CASSLDSTGVFSPLHF.

The chain uses TRBV7-2 and TRBJ2-1, with a possible D match to TRBD1 (6 bases). Germline loops: CDR1 SGHTA, CDR2 FQGNSA. The CDR3 sequence is 17 residues long. The V gene lost 7 bases and the J gene lost 0 bases, with 19 bases spanning the gap. The CDR3 DNA follows: TGTGCCAGCACCGCCGACAGGACGCTCAGCTCCTACAATGAGCAGTTCTTC. It yields the protein CASTADRTLSSYNEQFF.

The chain has TRBV27 and TRBJ2-2, with 8 bases aligning to TRBD1. Germline V lookup: CDR1 MNHEY, CDR2 SMNVEV (reference sequence). The CDR3 totals 14 residues. V dropped 10 bases and J dropped 7; count of bases not matched to a gene: 11. The CDR3 sequence is CANWFRGQDGELFF. The CDR3 region has the DNA TGTGCCAATTGGTTCAGGGGGCAGGACGGGGAGCTGTTTTTT.